The 9 T cell receptor beta chains in this list originate from one sample, sequenced in a study of regulatory T cells in long-lasting Graves disease. As for time point: persistent/refractory GD, antithyroid drugs over 5 years with positive TRAb. PBMC RNA served as the TCR library source. Both iRepertoire HTBI primers and Arm-PCR of CDR3 regions were used to build the TCR beta libraries. TCRdb independently ran MiXCR on the multiplex PCR reads; one entry per CDR3 protein. The table has about 460,000 distinct CDR3 sequences, about 22% seen once. Sample: peripheral blood mononuclear cells (PBMCs), taken when the disease was refractory, from a patient treated with antithyroid drugs. Receptor source: a female donor with Graves disease.

This clonotype was seen more than once but under ten times. The gene calls are TRBV20-1 and TRBJ1-2; D uncertain. The CDR3 has 13 amino acids. The germline V gene encodes CDR1 DFQATT and CDR2 SNEGSKA (reference sequence). V shed 0 bases and J shed 3 bases, with 8 bases lying between them. The CDR3 sequence: CSAREAGYYGYTF. As DNA, the CDR3 is TGCAGTGCTAGAGAGGCTGGGTACTATGGCTACACCTTC.

Worth noting for this clonotype: A read error is likely, as this CDR3 ends without the conserved phenylalanine or tryptophan. The chain employs TRBV2 and TRBJ1-2; 7 nucleotides align to TRBD1. The CDR3 spans 13 residues. J lost 4 bases, V lost 6 bases, and 5 bases had no gene match. CDR1 and CDR2 (germline): SNHLY, FYNNEI. The CDR3 nucleotides read TGTGCCAGCAGGAAAGGACAGGTCTATGGCTACACCTCC. Residues: CASRKGQVYGYTS.

In its sample, this clonotype was seen many times. This chain links TRBV2 with TRBJ1-6; no firm D call. The V gene's germline CDR1 is SNHLY and CDR2 FYNNEI. The CDR3 consists of 18 residues. The V end lost 4 bases, the J end lost 0 bases, and 16 bases lay between the germline ends. CDR3 coding DNA: TGTGCCAGCAGTGTAACACACCTCTCGTTCTCCTATAATTCACCCCTCCACTTT. Its protein product is CASSVTHLSFSYNSPLHF.

This clonotype occurred a few times. This chain links TRBV29-1 with TRBJ1-2; 8 nucleotides match TRBD1. The CDR3 loop spans 13 amino acids. The V gene's germline CDR1 is SQVTM and CDR2 ANQGSEA. The V and J ends lost 6 bases and 0 bases, in that order; junction bases with no gene match: 3. CDR3 sequence reads: CSVGTGPNYGYTF. The CDR3 DNA sequence: TGCAGCGTGGGGACAGGTCCTAACTATGGCTACACCTTC.

This clonotype was seen repeatedly, ten times or more. V usage is TRBV6-5 and J usage is TRBJ1-1; D is ambiguous. The CDR3 is made up of 14 amino acids. Germline CDR1 and CDR2: MNHEY and SVGAGI. V dropped 3 bases and J dropped 0 bases, with 8 bases sitting between them. The CDR3 region has the DNA TGTGCCAGCAGTTATCAGAGTTTGAACACTGAAGCTTTCTTT. It encodes CASSYQSLNTEAFF.

This clonotype occurred many times. The chain employs TRBV29-1 and TRBJ1-2; D unclear. Germline CDR1 SQVTM, CDR2 ANQGSEA. The CDR3 is 12 residues long. V was cut by 3 bases and J by 5 bases, with 10 bases left in between. CDR3 DNA sequence: TGCAGCGTTGAGGACGGTGGTTATGGCTACACCTTC. Translated: CSVEDGGYGYTF.

This clonotype has a handful of counts. The chain joins TRBV24-1 to TRBJ2-4; the D gene could be TRBD1 or TRBD2 (5 bases each). There are 16 residues in the CDR3. The V and J ends lost 3 bases and 3 bases respectively, with 14 bases between them. Germline assignment: CDR1 KGHDR and CDR2 SFDVKD. In nucleotides, the CDR3 is TGTGCCACCAGTGATGCCCGGGACGCTTACAAAAACATTCAGTACTTC. It encodes CATSDARDAYKNIQYF.

The chain joins TRBV6-1 to TRBJ2-5; the D gene is possibly TRBD2 (6 bases). Trimming took off 4 bases at V and 11 bases at J, with 17 bases between the two ends. Germline lookup yields CDR1 MNHNS and CDR2 SASEGT. The CDR3 contains 13 residues. CDR3 DNA sequence: TGTGCCAGCAGTGCCGGGACCCTCCGGGAGCAGTACTTC. As protein: CASSAGTLREQYF.

The chain uses TRBV28 and TRBJ1-5; D is unclear. V was shortened by 6 bases and J by 0 bases, with 9 bases between the two germline ends. The germline V gene has CDR1 MDHEN and CDR2 SYDVKM. The CDR3 runs 14 residues. The CDR3: CASSQARSNQPQHF. In DNA, the CDR3 is TGTGCCAGCAGCCAAGCACGTAGCAATCAGCCCCAGCATTTT.